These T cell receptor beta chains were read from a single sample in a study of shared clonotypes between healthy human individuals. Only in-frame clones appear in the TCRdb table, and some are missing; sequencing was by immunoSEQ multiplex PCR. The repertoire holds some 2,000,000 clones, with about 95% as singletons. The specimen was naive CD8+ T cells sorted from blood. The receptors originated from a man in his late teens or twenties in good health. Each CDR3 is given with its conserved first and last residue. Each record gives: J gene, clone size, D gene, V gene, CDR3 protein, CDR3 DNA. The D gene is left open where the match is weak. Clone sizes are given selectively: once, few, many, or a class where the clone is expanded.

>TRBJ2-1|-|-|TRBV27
CASNLIQGGEQFF
TGTGCCAGCAATCTAATACAGGGCGGGGAGCAGTTCTTC
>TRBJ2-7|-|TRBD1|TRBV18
CASSEPGQGHYEQYF
TGTGCCAGCTCTGAACCCGGACAGGGACACTACGAGCAGTACTTC
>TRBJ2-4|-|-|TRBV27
CASSFRSGEAIQYF
TGTGCCAGCAGTTTTCGGTCAGGGGAAGCCATTCAGTACTTC
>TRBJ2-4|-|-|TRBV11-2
CASSLSELAKNIQYF
TGTGCCAGCAGCTTAAGCGAGCTAGCCAAAAACATTCAGTACTTC
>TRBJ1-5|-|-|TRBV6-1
CASSEALEPGQPQHF
TGTGCCAGCAGTGAAGCGCTAGAACCGGGTCAGCCCCAGCATTTT
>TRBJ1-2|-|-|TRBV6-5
CASSYNKNYGYTF
TGTGCCAGCAGTTACAACAAGAACTATGGCTACACCTTC
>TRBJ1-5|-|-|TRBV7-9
CASSPEGQGNQPQHF
TGTGCCAGCAGCCCAGAAGGTCAGGGGAATCAGCCCCAGCATTTT
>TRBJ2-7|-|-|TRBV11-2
CASSLYGGPYEQYF
TGTGCCAGCAGCTTATACGGGGGCCCTTACGAGCAGTACTTC
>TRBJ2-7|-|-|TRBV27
CASSLGPVGEQYF
TGTGCCAGCAGTTTAGGCCCGGTAGGCGAGCAGTACTTC
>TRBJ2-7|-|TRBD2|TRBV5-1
CASSLGFSPGTSGYEQYF
TGCGCCAGCAGCTTGGGCTTTTCTCCCGGGACTAGCGGGTACGAGCAGTACTTC
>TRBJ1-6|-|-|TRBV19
CASRILSTYNSPLHF
TGTGCCAGTAGAATACTTAGCACGTATAATTCACCCCTCCACTTT
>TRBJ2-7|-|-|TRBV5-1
CASSKSEQYF
TGCGCCAGCAGTAAGAGCGAGCAGTACTTC
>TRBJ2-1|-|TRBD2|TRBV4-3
CASSQVLGLAVNNEQFF
TGCGCCAGCAGCCAAGTATTAGGGCTAGCGGTTAACAATGAGCAGTTCTTC
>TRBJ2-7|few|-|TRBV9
CASSVYDGAYEQYF
TGTGCCAGCAGCGTATATGACGGAGCATACGAGCAGTACTTC
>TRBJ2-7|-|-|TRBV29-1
CSVGDPSYEQYF
TGCAGCGTTGGGGATCCCTCCTACGAGCAGTACTTC
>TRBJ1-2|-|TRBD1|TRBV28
CASSLRGGGYGYTF
TGTGCCAGCAGTTTAAGAGGGGGCGGCTATGGCTACACCTTC
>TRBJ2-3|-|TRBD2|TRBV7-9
CASSGLAGGVDTQYF
TGTGCCAGCAGCGGACTAGCGGGGGGGGTTGATACGCAGTATTTT
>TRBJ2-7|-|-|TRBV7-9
CAGGQSYEQYF
TGTGCCGGAGGACAGAGCTACGAGCAGTACTTC
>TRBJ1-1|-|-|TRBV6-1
CASSEAWGNTEAFF
TGTGCCAGCAGTGAAGCTTGGGGGAACACTGAAGCTTTCTTT
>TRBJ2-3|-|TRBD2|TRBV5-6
CASSQGLTDTQYF
TGTGCCAGCAGCCAGGGACTAACAGATACGCAGTATTTT
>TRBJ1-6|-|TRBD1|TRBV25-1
CASSGDSYNSPLHF
TGTGCCAGCAGTGGGGACAGCTATAATTCACCCCTCCACTTT
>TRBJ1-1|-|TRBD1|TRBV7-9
CASSLGDSVNTEAFF
TGTGCCAGCAGCTTAGGGGACAGTGTTAACACTGAAGCTTTCTTT
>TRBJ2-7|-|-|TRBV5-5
CASSLAYPYSYEQYF
TGTGCCAGCAGCTTGGCTTATCCTTACTCCTACGAGCAGTACTTC
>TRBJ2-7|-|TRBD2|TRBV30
CAWSVGAGPHEQYF
TGTGCCTGGAGTGTAGGAGCGGGACCGCACGAGCAGTACTTC
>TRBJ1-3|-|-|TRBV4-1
CASSQFGVSGNTIYF
TGCGCCAGCAGCCAATTTGGGGTATCTGGAAACACCATATATTTT
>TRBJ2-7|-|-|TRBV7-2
CASSLDRDFPSYEQYF
TGTGCCAGCAGCTTAGACAGGGACTTCCCCTCCTACGAGCAGTACTTC
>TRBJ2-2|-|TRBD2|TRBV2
CASSLERESLTGELFF
TGTGCCAGCAGTCTCGAGCGGGAGAGTCTTACCGGGGAGCTGTTTTTT
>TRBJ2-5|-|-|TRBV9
CASSHGSGEETQYF
TGTGCCAGCAGCCACGGATCAGGGGAGGAGACCCAGTACTTC
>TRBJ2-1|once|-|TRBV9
CASSGGGGLNEQFF
TGTGCCAGCAGCGGAGGGGGAGGCTTGAATGAGCAGTTCTTC
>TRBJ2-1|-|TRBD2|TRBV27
CASFRGTTPIHEQFF
TGTGCCAGTTTCCGAGGGACTACCCCTATACATGAGCAGTTCTTC
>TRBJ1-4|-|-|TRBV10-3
CAISLSATNEKLFF
TGTGCCATCAGTCTGAGTGCAACTAATGAAAAACTGTTTTTT
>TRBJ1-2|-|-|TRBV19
CASSTPGRPNYGYTF
TGTGCCAGTAGTACTCCGGGCCGACCTAACTATGGCTACACCTTC
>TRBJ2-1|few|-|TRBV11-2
CASSLEPDYNEQFF
TGTGCCAGCAGCTTAGAACCAGATTACAATGAGCAGTTCTTC
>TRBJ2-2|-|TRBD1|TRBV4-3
CASSQVWTGGLGGELFF
TGCGCCAGCAGCCAAGTATGGACAGGGGGCTTAGGCGGGGAGCTGTTTTTT
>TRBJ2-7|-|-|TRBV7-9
CASSPGGVGSYEQYF
TGTGCCAGCAGCCCAGGTGGGGTGGGATCCTACGAGCAGTACTTC
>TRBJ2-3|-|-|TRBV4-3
CASSQDSGEGRSTQYF
TGCGCCAGCAGCCAAGATAGCGGCGAGGGGAGGAGTACGCAGTATTTT
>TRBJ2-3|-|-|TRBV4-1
CASSPGLRDTQYF
TGCGCCAGCAGCCCGGGTCTCAGAGATACGCAGTATTTT
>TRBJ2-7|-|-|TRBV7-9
CASSLFAQAEDEQYF
TGTGCCAGCAGCTTATTCGCGCAGGCCGAGGACGAGCAGTACTTC
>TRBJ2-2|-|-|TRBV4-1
CASITNTGELFF
TGCGCCAGCATAACGAACACCGGGGAGCTGTTTTTT
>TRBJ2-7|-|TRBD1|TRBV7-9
CASSSGQTYEQYF
TGTGCCAGCAGCTCGGGACAGACCTACGAGCAGTACTTC
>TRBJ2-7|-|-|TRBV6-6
CASGQLRWDEQYF
TGTGCCAGTGGCCAGCTAAGATGGGACGAGCAGTACTTC
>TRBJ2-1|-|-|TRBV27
CASKYPGPYNEQFF
TGTGCCAGCAAGTACCCAGGGCCTTACAATGAGCAGTTCTTC
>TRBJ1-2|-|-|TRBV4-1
CASSRVGEIEYGYTF
TGCGCCAGCAGCCGAGTGGGGGAAATAGAATATGGCTACACCTTC
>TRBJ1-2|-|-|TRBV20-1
CSARDGYTF
TGCAGTGCTAGAGATGGCTACACCTTC
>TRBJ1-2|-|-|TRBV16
CASSQRLSYGYTF
TGTGCCAGCAGCCAAAGGCTTTCCTATGGCTACACCTTC
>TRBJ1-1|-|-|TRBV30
CAWSHSGTEAFF
TGTGCCTGGAGTCACTCGGGGACTGAAGCTTTCTTT
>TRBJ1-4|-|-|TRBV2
CASSEPVATNEKLFF
TGTGCCAGCAGTGAACCAGTTGCAACTAATGAAAAACTGTTTTTT